The next 6 T cell receptor beta chains were all read from a single sample in a study of blood T cell repertoires in COVID-19. Only in-frame clones appear in the TCRdb table, and some are missing; sequencing was by immunoSEQ multiplex PCR. The sample has roughly 180,000 clones, about 80% seen once; the top ten hold approximately 15%. The sample was PBMCs or T cells enriched from blood (not recorded which). The receptors derive from a man aged 55 to 70 who had been exposed to COVID-19.

The V call is TRBV6-5, the J call TRBJ1-1, with D uncertain. V was trimmed by 0 bases and J by 4 bases, leaving 9 bases between them. Germline lookup yields CDR1 MNHEY and CDR2 SVGAGI. The CDR3 covers 14 residues. DNA of the CDR3: TGTGCCAGCAGTTACTCGAGTCGTGTCACTGAAGCTTTCTTT. It codes for CASSYSSRVTEAFF.

The chain joins TRBV5-1 to TRBJ1-1, with a weak D call TRBD1 (5 bases). The V end was cut by 0 bases, the J end by 4 bases, with 16 bases between. The CDR3 consists of 16 residues. Germline CDR1 and CDR2: SGHRS and YFSETQ. The CDR3 DNA sequence: TGCGCCAGCAGCTTGGAGATGACAGCGATTATCACTGAAGCTTTCTTT. Amino acid sequence: CASSLEMTAIITEAFF.

The rearrangement uses TRBV7-9 and TRBJ2-7; 7 positions match TRBD1. V gave up 0 bases and J gave up 4 bases; unmatched junction bases: 18. In germline, CDR1 is SEHNR, CDR2 FQNEAQ (reference sequence). The CDR3 has 19 residues. The CDR3 bases are TGTGCCAGCAGCTTAGCTAGACAGGGCTCGAGTAATCAGGTTTACGAGCAGTACTTC. It encodes CASSLARQGSSNQVYEQYF.

In nucleotides, the CDR3 is TGCGCCAGCAGTGGACGAGGGAGTTTAACCGGGGAGCTGTTTTTT. The encoded protein is CASSGRGSLTGELFF. This sequence joins TRBV10-2 and TRBJ2-2, with D possibly matching TRBD2 (5 bases). The V end was cut by 4 bases, the J end by 5 bases, with 14 bases between. This CDR3 is 15 amino acids long. The V gene's germline CDR1 is WSHSY and CDR2 SAAADI.

V usage is TRBV28 and J usage is TRBJ1-1; 10 bases match TRBD1. V was clipped by 6 bases and J by 4 bases; unmatched bases: 5. Germline V gene data show CDR1 as MDHEN and CDR2 as SYDVKM. CDR3 length equals 14 residues. The CDR3 protein is CASRTGGRTTEAFF. CDR3 DNA sequence: TGTGCCAGCAGGACAGGGGGCCGGACCACTGAAGCTTTCTTT.

The CDR3 is CASSTGPTGGNTIYF. The CDR3, as DNA: TGTGCCAGCAGCACCGGCCCGACAGGAGGAAACACCATATATTTT. The J gene is TRBJ1-3, the V gene TRBV7-2; possible D gene TRBD1, 6 bases. The CDR3 loop spans 15 amino acids. The V end was cut by 5 bases, the J end by 4 bases, with 15 bases between. CDR1 and CDR2 from the germline V gene are SGHTA and FQGNSA.